One sample yielded the 15 T cell receptor beta chains listed below, sequenced in a study of regulatory T cells in long-lasting Graves disease. Time point denoted: newly diagnosed GD, antithyroid drugs for less than 3 months. Construction of the TCR library relied on RNA isolated from PBMCs. Library construction for TCR beta used iRepertoire HTBI primers and Arm-PCR of CDR3 regions. TCRdb ran MiXCR on the multiplex PCR reads and lists one entry per CDR3 protein. The table records roughly 400,000 distinct CDR3 sequences, roughly 15% of them present only once. The same sample was also studied in work on T cells in Graves' hyperthyroidism and ophthalmopathy.

The specimen was peripheral blood mononuclear cells (PBMCs), collected at new diagnosis, from a patient treated with antithyroid drugs. Source of these receptors: a woman younger than 35 with Graves disease.

This clonotype occurred many times. The V and J genes are TRBV6-5 and TRBJ1-4, with no clear D. The V gene's germline CDR1 is MNHEY and CDR2 SVGAGI. The V end lost 0 bases, the J end lost 7 bases, and 12 bases lay between the germline ends. The length of the CDR3 is 15 residues. The CDR3 DNA sequence: TGTGCCAGCAGTTACTCGGGCACCCATGGTGAAAAACTGTTTTTT. Translation: CASSYSGTHGEKLFF.

This clonotype was observed a few times. The chain links TRBV7-2 to TRBJ2-5; D gene ambiguous. Germline CDR1 reads SGHTA; CDR2 reads FQGNSA. This CDR3 comprises 16 residues. V lost 7 bases and J 2 bases, leaving 20 bases between the germline ends. The CDR3 nucleotides are TGTGCCAGCAAAGCTTCGGTCGGAAGATTGCAAGAGACCCAGTACTTC. Translation gives CASKASVGRLQETQYF.

This clonotype was found many times. The chain combines TRBV5-1 with TRBJ1-1; a weak D match, TRBD1 (6 bases). Looked up from germline, CDR1 is SGHRS and CDR2 is YFSETQ. Trimming cost V 4 bases and J 6 bases, with 19 bases left between them. This CDR3 is 15 amino acids long. CDR3 sequence reads: CASSPLGALGPEAFF. CDR3 in DNA: TGCGCCAGCAGCCCCTTGGGGGCACTGGGCCCTGAAGCTTTCTTT.

The CDR3 DNA reads as TGTGCCAGCAGCGCCCGACAGGCGTATAATTCACCCCTCCACTTT. This sequence encodes CASSARQAYNSPLHF. The chain joins TRBV3-1 to TRBJ1-6, with D perhaps TRBD1 (6 bases). V was pared by 5 bases and J by 4 bases, with 12 bases between. From germline, CDR1 is LGHDT and CDR2 YNNKEL (reference sequence). This CDR3 is built from 15 residues. Variable domain in full (rest from reference TRBV3-1 and TRBJ1-6): DTAVSQTPKYLVTQMGNDKSIKCEQNLGHDTMYWYKQDSKKFLKIMFSYNNKELIINETVPNRFSPKSPDKAHLNLHINSLELGDSAVYFCASSARQAYNSPLHFGNGTRLTVT.

The table lists this clonotype with many counts. The chain combines TRBV3-1 with TRBJ1-5; D not resolved. CDR1 LGHDT and CDR2 YNNKEL come from the germline V gene (reference sequence). V lost 1 base and J 6 bases, leaving 13 bases between the germline ends. The CDR3 is made up of 15 amino acids. The CDR3 spells CASSQVPGAFQPQHF. For the CDR3, the DNA is TGTGCCAGCAGCCAAGTTCCAGGCGCCTTTCAGCCCCAGCATTTT.

The J gene is TRBJ2-2, the V gene TRBV5-1; 10 bases fit TRBD2. Germline CDR1 and CDR2: SGHRS and YFSETQ. V lost 4 bases and J lost 4; bases outside the gene matches: 7. The CDR3 has 16 residues. The CDR3: CASSPLSGRVTGELFF. In DNA, the CDR3 is TGCGCCAGCAGCCCTCTAAGCGGGAGGGTCACCGGGGAGCTGTTTTTT.

This chain links TRBV27 with TRBJ2-7, with TRBD2 matching over 11 bases. Germline values: CDR1 MNHEY, CDR2 SMNVEV (reference sequence). The CDR3 extends over 17 amino acids. V shed 4 bases and J 3 bases; nucleotides not matched to a gene: 11. The CDR3 spells CASSSQTPGTSGYEQYF. In DNA form, the CDR3 reads TGTGCCAGCAGTTCCCAAACGCCAGGGACTAGCGGCTACGAGCAGTACTTC.

This clonotype was recorded many times. The chain recombines TRBV12-3 or TRBV12-4 with TRBJ2-3; 7 bases agree with TRBD2. The CDR3 has 15 residues. V gave up 3 bases and J gave up 2 bases; unmatched junction bases: 5. The CDR3 is CASSFGGGNTDTQYF. CDR3 sequence (DNA): TGTGCCAGCAGTTTCGGCGGGGGTAACACAGATACGCAGTATTTT.

This clonotype came up many times. The V call is TRBV6-2 or TRBV6-3, the J call TRBJ2-1; 9 nucleotides agree with TRBD2. Germline lookup yields CDR1 MNHEY and CDR2 SVGEGT. The CDR3 covers 17 residues. The V gene end was trimmed by 0 bases and the J gene end by 4 bases; junction bases not matched to a gene: 7. The CDR3 sequence: CASSYSGAGGSYNEQFF. The CDR3, as DNA: TGTGCCAGCAGTTACTCCGGAGCGGGAGGATCTTACAATGAGCAGTTCTTC.

Concerning this clonotype itself: The junction departs from the called germline gene at one end, perhaps through a read error. This chain joins TRBV3-1 and TRBJ1-1, with 7 bases identical to TRBD1. CDR3 size: 15 residues. Germline V lookup: CDR1 LGHDT, CDR2 YNNKEL (reference sequence). The CDR3 is CAGSHSTGSRTEAFF. The CDR3 DNA is TGTGCCGGCAGCCACTCGACAGGGAGTCGCACTGAAGCTTTCTTT.

In this sample, this clonotype turned up a few times. The V gene is TRBV27, the J gene TRBJ2-1; no clear D gene. CDR1 and CDR2 from the germline V gene are MNHEY and SMNVEV (reference sequence). The CDR3 extends over 14 amino acids. V lost 5 bases, J lost 9 bases, and 17 bases lay in between. The CDR3 sequence is CASSLQSMGSEQFF. CDR3 in DNA: TGTGCCAGCAGTCTTCAGTCCATGGGGTCTGAGCAGTTCTTC.

This clonotype was seen more than once but under ten times. The chain couples TRBV29-1 to TRBJ1-1; D gene unclear. CDR3 size: 11 residues. Germline values: CDR1 SQVTM, CDR2 ANQGSEA. Between the trimmed V and J ends, which lost 6 bases and 6 bases, there was a span of 11 bases. In DNA form, the CDR3 reads TGCAGCGTCTCCCTTGGGCCTGAAGCTTTCTTT. Residues: CSVSLGPEAFF.

In this sample, this clonotype turned up a few times. A read error may be the cause here, since a much bigger clone is one base away. In DNA, the CDR3 is TGTGCCAGCAGCTTTATGGACAGAGGAGATGGAAACACCATATATTTT. It encodes CASSFMDRGDGNTIYF. The rearrangement links TRBV4-2 to TRBJ1-3; perhaps TRBD1 as D (6 bases). Trimming shortened V by 5 bases and J by 3 bases, and 17 bases separated the two germline ends. The germline gives CDR1 LGHNA, CDR2 YNFKEQ. This CDR3 contains 16 residues.

CDR3 in DNA: TGTGCCATCAGTGAGTCTGGGGGGCCGAATGAAAAACTGTTTTTT. Translated, it gives CAISESGGPNEKLFF. The V call is TRBV10-3, the J call TRBJ1-4; a possible D gene is TRBD1 (6 bases). The CDR3 runs 15 residues. V was pared by 0 bases and J by 5 bases, with 10 bases between. CDR1 is ENHRY, CDR2 SYGVKD, per germline.

This clonotype was detected only a few times. The chain joins TRBV6-9 to TRBJ1-5; 8 bases match TRBD1. Germline V CDR1 and CDR2: MNHGY, SVAAGI. With V trimmed by 3 bases and J by 5 bases, 3 bases remained unmatched. The CDR3 is 14 residues long. The CDR3 nucleotides are TGTGCCAGCAGTTACGGACAGGGTCATCAGCCCCAGCATTTT. Amino acid sequence: CASSYGQGHQPQHF.